This T cell receptor beta chain came from a study of graft-versus-host responses after intestinal transplantation. Looking at the study overall: Each recipient received anti-thymocyte globulin induction, then tacrolimus and steroids for roughly 3 years.

With respect to this clone: Its antigen is currently unknown.

V was pared by 3 bases and J by 2 bases, with 5 bases of the junction left unmatched. CDR1 SEHNR and CDR2 FQNEAQ come from the germline V gene (reference sequence). This CDR3 is 15 amino acids long. Sequencing used immunoSEQ multiplex PCR; TCRdb keeps in-frame clones, though not all of them. The sample lists 81,000 or so clones, approximately 95% occurring once. The rearrangement joins TRBV7-9 to TRBJ1-2; TRBD1 aligns across 8 bases. The specimen comprised unstimulated CD8+ T cells sorted from spleen or lymph node cells, sampled before transplant. The clonotype comes from a human donor who was the organ donor for an intestinal transplant. The CDR3 sequence is CASSFSGQVNYGYTF. In nucleotides, the CDR3 is TGTGCCAGCAGCTTCTCGGGACAGGTGAACTATGGCTACACCTTC.